One sample yielded the 5 T cell receptor beta chains listed below, sequenced in a study of CD4+ T cells in melanoma. Sequencing used immunoSEQ multiplex PCR; TCRdb keeps in-frame clones, though not all of them. The sample has 110,000 to 150,000 clones, approximately 91% seen once. The receptors originated from a human donor with melanoma.

J is TRBJ1-6 and V is TRBV27, with D possibly matching TRBD1 (5 bases). Trimming took off 3 bases at V and 6 bases at J, with 9 bases between the two ends. This CDR3 region has 14 residues. Germline V lookup: CDR1 MNHEY, CDR2 SMNVEV (reference sequence). The CDR3 region has the DNA TGTGCCAGCAGTTTCCGGGGACCTAATTCACCCCTCCACTTT. Translation: CASSFRGPNSPLHF.

The rearrangement links TRBV19 to TRBJ1-2; a possible D gene is TRBD1 (5 bases). Germline CDR1 is LNHDA and CDR2 is SQIVND (reference sequence). CDR3 length equals 14 residues. The V gene lost 6 bases and the J gene lost 8 bases, with 19 bases spanning the gap. CDR3 in amino acids: CASSLGQGRRGYTF. CDR3 nucleotide sequence: TGTGCCAGTAGCCTAGGGCAGGGTCGGCGGGGCTACACCTTC.

This chain links TRBV2 with TRBJ1-4; 7 nucleotides agree with TRBD1. CDR1 and CDR2 (germline): SNHLY, FYNNEI. This CDR3 has 15 amino acids. Trimming removed 6 bases from V and 0 bases from J; junction bases left unmatched: 4. CDR3 DNA: TGTGCCAGCAGGGACACAGGGGCAACTAATGAAAAACTGTTTTTT. Its protein is CASRDTGATNEKLFF.

This sequence joins TRBV27 and TRBJ2-3; a possible D gene is TRBD2 (6 bases). Germline lookup yields CDR1 MNHEY and CDR2 SMNVEV (reference sequence). There are 14 residues in the CDR3. Trimming took 2 bases from V and 6 from J, leaving 12 bases between them. CDR3 DNA: TGTGCCAGCAGTTTAACCCGGAGGGGCGATACGCAGTATTTT. It yields the protein CASSLTRRGDTQYF.

The chain has TRBV18 and TRBJ1-1, with D possibly TRBD1 on 6 matching bases. Germline V gene lookup returns CDR1 KGHSH and CDR2 LQKENI. This CDR3 is built from 18 residues. V lost 4 bases to trimming and J lost 0 bases, with 21 bases between them. The CDR3 region has the DNA TGTGCCAGCTCACGCGAACGACAGGCCTGGAACATGAACACTGAAGCTTTCTTT. Encoded protein: CASSRERQAWNMNTEAFF.